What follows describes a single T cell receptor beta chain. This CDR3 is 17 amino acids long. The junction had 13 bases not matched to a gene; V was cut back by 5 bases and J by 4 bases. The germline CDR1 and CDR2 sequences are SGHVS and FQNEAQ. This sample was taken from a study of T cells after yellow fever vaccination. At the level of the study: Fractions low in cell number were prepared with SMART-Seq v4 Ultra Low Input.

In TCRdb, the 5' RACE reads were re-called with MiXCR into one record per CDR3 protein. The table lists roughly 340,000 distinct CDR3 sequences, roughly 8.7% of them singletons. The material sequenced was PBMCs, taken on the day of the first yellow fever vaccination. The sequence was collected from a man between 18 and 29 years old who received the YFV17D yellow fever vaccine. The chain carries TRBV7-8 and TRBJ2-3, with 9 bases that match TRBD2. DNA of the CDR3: TGTGCCAGCAGCCCTACTCGCCAATCTAGCGGGGCAGATACGCAGTATTTT. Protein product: CASSPTRQSSGADTQYF.